This T cell receptor (beta chain) was sequenced in a study of neurological immune-mediated disorders. General study points: Expansion of TCR clones was greatest in HTLV-1-associated myelopathy and smallest in multiple sclerosis, where it fell below that of healthy controls.

cDNA synthesis was performed by 5'RACE with 10-nucleotide random UMIs. TCRdb re-derived calls from the 5' RACE reads in MiXCR, one entry per CDR3 protein. The sample includes nearly 30,000 distinct CDR3 sequences, around an eighth of them seen just once. The CDR3 is 13 residues long. Germline assignment: CDR1 SGHDT and CDR2 YYEEEE. With 2 bases removed from V and 7 bases from J, the gap between germline ends came to 12 bases. For the unsorted libraries, 2 million PBMCs stored at -80 C served as input. In this sample, this clonotype is medium-sized (0.01 to 0.1%). The antigen is undetermined. The chain uses TRBV5-6 and TRBJ1-1; no firm D call. Sequenced input: PBMCs. This receptor was taken from a woman in her sixties or seventies in good health. CDR3 nucleotides: TGTGCCAGCAGCTTTCGTGGGCGGGGTGAAGCTTTCTTT. Translation gives CASSFRGRGEAFF.